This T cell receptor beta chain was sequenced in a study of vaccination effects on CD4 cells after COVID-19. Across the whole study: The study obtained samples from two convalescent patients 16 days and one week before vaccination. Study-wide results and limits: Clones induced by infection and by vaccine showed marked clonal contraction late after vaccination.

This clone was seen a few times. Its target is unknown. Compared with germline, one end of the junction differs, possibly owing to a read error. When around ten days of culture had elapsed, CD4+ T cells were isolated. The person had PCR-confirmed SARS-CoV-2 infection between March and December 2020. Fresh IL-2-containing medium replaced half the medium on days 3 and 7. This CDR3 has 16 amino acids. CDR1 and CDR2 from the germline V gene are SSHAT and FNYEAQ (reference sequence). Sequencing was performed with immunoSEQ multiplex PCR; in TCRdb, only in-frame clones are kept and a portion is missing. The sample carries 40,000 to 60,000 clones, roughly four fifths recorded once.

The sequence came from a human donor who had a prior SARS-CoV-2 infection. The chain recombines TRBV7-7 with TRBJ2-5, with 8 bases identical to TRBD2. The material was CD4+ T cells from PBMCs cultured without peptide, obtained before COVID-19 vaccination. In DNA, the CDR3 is TGTGCTAGCAGTATCATGAGGGCTAGCGGGCGTGAGACCCAGTACTTC. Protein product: CASSIMRASGRETQYF. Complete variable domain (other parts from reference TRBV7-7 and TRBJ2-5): GAGVSQSPRYKVTKRGQDVTLRCDPISSHATLYWYQQALGQGPEFLTYFNYEAQPDKSGLPSDRFSAERPEGSISTLTIQRTEQRDSAMYRCASSIMRASGRETQYFGPGTRLLVL.